The sequence of this T cell receptor (beta chain) was determined in a study of cytotoxic CD8 clonotypes in ibrutinib-treated CLL. Study-wide background: Patient counts were about twelve relapsed/refractory, around 15 treatment-naive and around 18 IGHV unmutated. Response samples were taken after a median about 12 months of treatment, range 6 to 36.

Points from the study as a whole: Public clonotypes were rare and shrank or held steady on treatment. Exceeding age-matched healthy donors, baseline clonality also tracked the counts of circulating CD8+ T cells.

Libraries were prepared by immunoSEQ multiplex PCR; TCRdb keeps only in-frame clonotypes and omits some of them. The sample lists 200,000 or so clones, roughly three quarters occurring once. A remark on this clone: What it binds is not known.

This sequence was found in a human donor with chronic lymphocytic leukemia. This specimen consisted of PBMCs, obtained after 12 months of ibrutinib treatment.

The CDR3 DNA reads as TGTGCCAGCAGCCGGACTAGCGGGAGTTCCCACGAGCAGTACTTC. This sequence encodes CASSRTSGSSHEQYF. This chain uses TRBV11-2 with TRBJ2-7; 13 nucleotides line up with TRBD2. The trim removed 5 bases at V and 5 bases at J, leaving 6 bases unmatched. This CDR3 is built from 15 residues. Germline values: CDR1 SGHAT, CDR2 FQNNGV.